This T cell receptor (beta chain) was captured in a study of technical replicates of blood from a few donors. The CDR3 totals 15 residues. V dropped 6 bases and J dropped 9 bases, with 21 bases sitting between them. The V gene's germline CDR1 is KGHSH and CDR2 LQKENI. Method: immunoSEQ multiplex PCR; TCRdb's copy keeps in-frame clones and lacks some. The sample consists of around 95,000 clones, approximately 94% of them appearing once. The sequence was obtained from a human donor in good health. The sequenced sample consisted of T cells isolated from PBMCs. The J gene is TRBJ2-4, the V gene TRBV18, with D perhaps TRBD2 (6 bases). CDR3 region: CASSPYGTLESIQYF. The CDR3 nucleotides read TGTGCCAGCTCGCCTTACGGGACTCTCGAAAGCATTCAGTACTTC.